Listed below are T cell receptor beta chains from one sample, sequenced in a study of OX40 agonist ivuxolimab in advanced cancers. The protocol was immunoSEQ multiplex PCR, while the TCRdb copy is restricted to in-frame clones and leaves out a portion. Of under 75,000 clones listed, about four fifths are singletons. The sequences come from CD4+ or CD8+ T cells sorted from blood, collected in a trial of the OX40 agonist ivuxolimab. These receptors all come from an adult with an advanced solid tumor such as melanoma, head and neck, liver or kidney cancer. Each CDR3 is given with its conserved first and last residue. Each record gives: J gene, V gene, D gene, clone size, CDR3 DNA, CDR3 protein. D genes are given only for firm matches. For some rows the clone size is stated as once, few or many, or as a class when expanded; others skip it.

j_gene: TRBJ1-2; v_gene: TRBV9; d_gene: TRBD1; abundance: .; CDR3nt: TGTGCCAGCAGCGCCTCCATGAGGGGACAGGCCTATGGCTACACCTTC; CDR3aa: CASSASMRGQAYGYTF
j_gene: TRBJ2-1; v_gene: TRBV2; d_gene: .; abundance: .; CDR3nt: TGTGCCAGCAGTGAATCTGGTGGCTCCTACAATGAGCAGTTCTTC; CDR3aa: CASSESGGSYNEQFF
j_gene: TRBJ1-2; v_gene: TRBV4-1; d_gene: .; abundance: .; CDR3nt: TGCGCCAGCAGCCAAGGGACGGACAGTTTGTATGGCTACACCTTC; CDR3aa: CASSQGTDSLYGYTF
j_gene: TRBJ1-1; v_gene: TRBV6-5; d_gene: .; abundance: once; CDR3nt: TGTGCCAGCAGTACAGGGCTCAGGGGAGACACTGAAGCTTTCTTT; CDR3aa: CASSTGLRGDTEAFF
j_gene: TRBJ2-7; v_gene: TRBV5-1; d_gene: .; abundance: .; CDR3nt: TGCGCCAGCAGCTTGGTATGGCAGGGTCGCAACGAGCAGTACTTC; CDR3aa: CASSLVWQGRNEQYF
j_gene: TRBJ2-7; v_gene: TRBV6-1; d_gene: .; abundance: few; CDR3nt: TGTGCCAGCAGTGAAAACGATGTGAGCTACGAGCAGTACTTC; CDR3aa: CASSENDVSYEQYF
j_gene: TRBJ1-2; v_gene: TRBV5-4; d_gene: .; abundance: .; CDR3nt: TGTGCCAGCAGCTTGTACCTACAGGCGTATGGCTACACCTTC; CDR3aa: CASSLYLQAYGYTF
j_gene: TRBJ1-1; v_gene: TRBV5-6; d_gene: TRBD1; abundance: few; CDR3nt: TGTGCCAGCAGTTGGACAGGGGACACTGAAGCTTTCTTT; CDR3aa: CASSWTGDTEAFF
j_gene: TRBJ1-1; v_gene: TRBV5-6; d_gene: .; abundance: .; CDR3nt: TGTGCCAGCAGCTTTACGAACACTGAAGCTTTCTTT; CDR3aa: CASSFTNTEAFF
j_gene: TRBJ1-1; v_gene: TRBV10-2; d_gene: .; abundance: once; CDR3nt: TGCGCCAGCAGTGTCGACGGAACCACTGAAGCTTTCTTT; CDR3aa: CASSVDGTTEAFF
j_gene: TRBJ2-2; v_gene: TRBV6-4; d_gene: TRBD2; abundance: .; CDR3nt: TGTGCCACCCGCTTTCGAGCGGGGGGAGACACCGGGGAGCTGTTTTTT; CDR3aa: CATRFRAGGDTGELFF
j_gene: TRBJ2-3; v_gene: TRBV2; d_gene: TRBD1; abundance: once; CDR3nt: TGTGCCAGCAGTAAACAGGGGACAGATACGCAGTATTTT; CDR3aa: CASSKQGTDTQYF
j_gene: TRBJ2-5; v_gene: TRBV2; d_gene: .; abundance: .; CDR3nt: TGTGCCAGCAGTGAAAGGCTTGAGACCCAGTACTTC; CDR3aa: CASSERLETQYF
j_gene: TRBJ2-5; v_gene: TRBV29-1; d_gene: TRBD1; abundance: .; CDR3nt: TGCAGCGTTCAGGGGACAGCTCAAGAGACCCAGTACTTC; CDR3aa: CSVQGTAQETQYF
j_gene: TRBJ2-1; v_gene: TRBV6-4; d_gene: .; abundance: .; CDR3nt: TGTGCCAGCAGTGACTCGTTGGCAGTTTGGTTCTTC; CDR3aa: CASSDSLAVWFF
j_gene: TRBJ1-1; v_gene: TRBV6-1; d_gene: .; abundance: .; CDR3nt: TGTGCCAGCATACTAACTCAGGACGTGAACACTGAAGCTTTCTTT; CDR3aa: CASILTQDVNTEAFF
j_gene: TRBJ2-1; v_gene: TRBV19; d_gene: .; abundance: .; CDR3nt: TGTGCCAGTAGTTCCCCGGGACATCTTAACAATGAGCAGTTCTTC; CDR3aa: CASSSPGHLNNEQFF
j_gene: TRBJ2-3; v_gene: TRBV18; d_gene: .; abundance: .; CDR3nt: TGTGCCAGCTCACCAACCGGGGACGCAGATACGCAGTATTTT; CDR3aa: CASSPTGDADTQYF
j_gene: TRBJ1-3; v_gene: TRBV29-1; d_gene: .; abundance: .; CDR3nt: TGCAGCGCCAGAACCGGATCCGGAAACACCATATATTTT; CDR3aa: CSARTGSGNTIYF
j_gene: TRBJ2-3; v_gene: TRBV18; d_gene: .; abundance: .; CDR3nt: TGTGCCAGCTCTCCTTCCGACTTAGATACGCAGTATTTT; CDR3aa: CASSPSDLDTQYF